The 22 T cell receptor beta chains in this list originate from one sample, sequenced in a study of spatial heterogeneity in lung cancer. Study-level findings and limits: The number of expanded tumor alpha and beta chains correlated with mutation number.

Using its own MiXCR run on the 5' RACE reads, TCRdb lists one record per CDR3 protein. The top ten hold roughly a third of the sample, which has 1,100 or so distinct CDR3 sequences, about 32% seen once. Antigen specificity for these receptors is unknown. Specified time point: sample taken at primary tumor resection. Material: lung tumor tissue, obtained at surgery. The receptors were sampled from a male donor with early-stage non-small cell lung cancer.

About this clonotype: This beta chain represents an off-target read in a library built for alpha chains; its size is of limited meaning. The chain links TRBV29-1 to TRBJ2-5, with D perhaps TRBD1 (5 bases). Trimming took off 5 bases at V and 1 base at J, with 11 bases between the two ends. Germline CDR1 is SQVTM and CDR2 is ANQGSEA. CDR3 size: 13 residues. In DNA form, the CDR3 reads TGCAGCGTTAGTTGGGGCACCCAAGAGACCCAGTACTTC. The encoded protein is CSVSWGTQETQYF.

With regard to this clonotype: As an off-target read in a library built for alpha chains, this beta chain has a frequency of little significance. The rearrangement uses TRBV6-5 and TRBJ2-1; 9 positions match TRBD2. CDR3 length: 14 amino acids. The ends lost 8 bases at V and 6 bases at J; junction bases unmatched: 8. Germline V gene data show CDR1 as MNHEY and CDR2 as SVGAGI. DNA for the CDR3: TGTGCCAGCCGAGAGCGCGGGGGGGGCAATGAGCAGTTCTTC. It is translated as CASRERGGGNEQFF.

This clonotype rates as large. This beta chain represents an off-target read in a library built for alpha chains; its size is of limited meaning. V usage is TRBV9 and J usage is TRBJ2-7, with TRBD1 identical over 10 bases. Per the germline V gene, CDR1 is SGDLS and CDR2 is YYNGEE. With 4 bases clipped from V and 5 bases from J, the junction kept 9 bases outside the gene matches. The CDR3 is 15 amino acids. CDR3 sequence: CASSPQGDRGHEQYF. CDR3 nucleotides: TGTGCCAGCAGCCCGCAAGGGGACAGGGGCCACGAGCAGTACTTC.

In this sample, this clonotype turned up a few times. A library made for alpha chains picked up this beta chain off target, so its size means little. The rearrangement uses TRBV6-1 and TRBJ2-2; the D gene is possibly TRBD1 (5 bases). The ends were cut back, 0 bases at V and 5 bases at J, with 13 bases in the middle. The CDR3 has 16 amino acids. CDR1 and CDR2 (germline): MNHNS, SASEGT. The CDR3 is CASSEARWGQTGELFF. DNA of the CDR3: TGTGCCAGCAGTGAAGCGAGGTGGGGCCAGACCGGGGAGCTGTTTTTT.

A note on this clonotype: This beta chain represents an off-target read in a library built for alpha chains; its size is of limited meaning. CDR3 bases: TGCAGTGCTAGAGATCCTGCGCGGGGGGACAATGAGCAGTTCTTC. Translating gives CSARDPARGDNEQFF. The chain has TRBV20-1 and TRBJ2-1; TRBD2 aligns across 8 bases. The V gene's germline CDR1 is DFQATT and CDR2 SNEGSKA (reference sequence). The length of the CDR3 is 15 residues. With 0 bases clipped from V and 5 bases from J, the junction kept 6 bases outside the gene matches.

This clonotype is deemed large (0.1 to 1%). Since the library was made to target alpha chains, this beta chain is a stray read and its abundance is not meaningful. The rearrangement links TRBV15 to TRBJ2-2; D unresolved. The V gene lost 7 bases and the J gene lost 4 bases, with 16 bases spanning the gap. There are 15 residues in the CDR3. Germline CDR1 and CDR2: LNHNV and YYDKDF (reference sequence). Here the CDR3 DNA reads TGTGCCACCAAACCGGGTCTATTACCCACCGGGGAGCTGTTTTTT. Residues: CATKPGLLPTGELFF.

This clonotype is deemed medium-sized. The size of this beta chain means little, since it is a stray read in a library made for alpha chains. V and J are TRBV2 and TRBJ2-1, with 13 bases that match TRBD2. V shed 6 bases and J 13 bases; nucleotides not matched to a gene: 6. From germline, CDR1 is SNHLY and CDR2 FYNNEI. This CDR3 contains 13 residues. CDR3: CASRLGLAGKQFF. The CDR3 DNA follows: TGTGCCAGCAGATTGGGACTAGCGGGGAAACAGTTCTTC.

A remark on this clonotype: This beta chain is off target for a library built for alpha chains, so its abundance means little. The chain employs TRBV5-1 and TRBJ2-1; the D is unclear. Trimming left V 0 bases short and J 5 bases short, with 6 bases between. From germline, CDR1 is SGHRS and CDR2 YFSETQ. CDR3 length equals 13 residues. For the CDR3, the DNA is TGCGCCAGCAGCTTGGCGACAAACAATGAGCAGTTCTTC. Translated: CASSLATNNEQFF.

This clonotype has more than one count but fewer than ten. As an off-target read in a library built for alpha chains, this beta chain has a frequency of little significance. The chain employs TRBV2 and TRBJ2-7, with 12 nucleotides matching TRBD2. The CDR3 length is 13 residues. From germline, CDR1 is SNHLY and CDR2 FYNNEI. Trimming took 10 bases from V and 2 from J; bases not matched to a gene: 3. CDR3 sequence reads: CATRTSGTYEQYF. In DNA, the CDR3 is TGTGCCACTAGGACTAGCGGGACCTACGAGCAGTACTTC. The whole variable domain, remainder taken from reference TRBV2 and TRBJ2-7, is EPEVTQTPSHQVTQMGQEVILRCVPISNHLYFYWYRQILGQKVEFLVSFYNNEISEKSEIFDDQFSVERPDGSNFTLKIRSTKLEDSAMYFCATRTSGTYEQYFGPGTRLTVT.

This clonotype showed up just a few times. Since it is a stray read in a library aimed at alpha chains, this beta chain has a size that is not meaningful. This sequence joins TRBV20-1 and TRBJ2-1; 8 bases are shared with TRBD2. CDR1 and CDR2 (germline): DFQATT, SNEGSKA (reference sequence). With 0 bases clipped from V and 8 bases from J, the junction kept 12 bases outside the gene matches. This CDR3 is built from 16 residues. CDR3 residues: CSARDLSAGGADEQFF. The CDR3 coding sequence is TGCAGTGCTAGAGATCTTTCGGCGGGAGGAGCGGATGAGCAGTTCTTC.

About this clonotype: This beta chain lies outside the target of a library built for alpha chains; its clone size means little. The chain uses TRBV5-1 and TRBJ2-7; no definite D call. CDR3 size: 12 residues. CDR1 is SGHRS, CDR2 YFSETQ, per germline. The V gene lost 0 bases and the J gene lost 5 bases, with 6 bases spanning the gap. Here the CDR3 reads CASSLAQDEQYF. The CDR3 DNA reads TGCGCCAGCAGCTTGGCCCAGGACGAGCAGTACTTC. Full variable domain (missing parts from reference TRBV5-1 and TRBJ2-7): KAGVTQTPRYLIKTRGQQVTLSCSPISGHRSVSWYQQTPGQGLQFLFEYFSETQRNKGNFPGRFSGRQFSNSRSEMNVSTLELGDSALYLCASSLAQDEQYFGPGTRLTVT.

As concerns this clonotype: In a library made to pick up alpha chains, this beta chain is a stray read with a size that means little. The V and J genes are TRBV5-1 and TRBJ2-5; the match to TRBD1 covers 7 bases. The V segment lost 0 bases and the J segment 5 bases; nucleotides outside the gene matches: 4. The CDR3 length is 14 residues. Germline CDR1 and CDR2: SGHRS and YFSETQ. This CDR3 reads CASSLATGVETQYF. The CDR3 DNA reads as TGCGCCAGCAGCTTGGCAACAGGGGTCGAGACCCAGTACTTC. The full variable domain, in which reference TRBV5-1 and TRBJ2-5 provide the parts outside the CDR3, is KAGVTQTPRYLIKTRGQQVTLSCSPISGHRSVSWYQQTPGQGLQFLFEYFSETQRNKGNFPGRFSGRQFSNSRSEMNVSTLELGDSALYLCASSLATGVETQYFGPGTRLLVL.

In its sample, this clonotype ranks as large (0.1 to 1%). This beta chain is off target for a library built for alpha chains, so its abundance means little. This rearrangement joins TRBV7-3 to TRBJ2-5; 8 bases match TRBD1. Germline lookup yields CDR1 SGHTA and CDR2 FQGTGA. The CDR3 is 13 residues long. V was clipped by 5 bases and J by 5 bases; unmatched bases: 4. The CDR3 coding sequence is TGTGCCAGCAGCCCTTGGACAGGGGAGACCCAGTACTTC. Translating it yields CASSPWTGETQYF.

In regard to this clonotype: This beta chain came through as a stray read in a library set up for alpha chains, and its size says little. The chain employs TRBV29-1 and TRBJ1-4; D ambiguous. Germline V gene data show CDR1 as SQVTM and CDR2 as ANQGSEA. The CDR3 covers 15 residues. Deletions cut 3 bases from V and 4 bases from J, with 15 bases between. The CDR3 DNA is TGCAGCGTTGACATATCGGGCAGACATAATGAAAAACTGTTTTTT. It yields the protein CSVDISGRHNEKLFF.

A word on this clonotype: The library was built for alpha chains, so this beta chain is an off-target read and its size means little. The chain is built from TRBV9 and TRBJ2-5; 10 nucleotides match TRBD1. V was pared by 4 bases and J by 5 bases, with 11 bases of the junction left unmatched. The CDR3 sequence is 16 residues long. Germline V lookup: CDR1 SGDLS, CDR2 YYNGEE. CDR3 loop: CASSPQTGGLLETQYF. The CDR3 DNA is TGTGCCAGCAGCCCCCAGACAGGGGGCTTGTTGGAGACCCAGTACTTC.

About this clonotype itself: This beta chain is a stray read from a library made for alpha chains; its abundance is not meaningful. V is TRBV7-9 and J is TRBJ2-1; D not resolved. Trimming cost V 5 bases and J 6 bases, with 11 bases left between them. CDR1 is SEHNR, CDR2 FQNEAQ, per germline (reference sequence). This CDR3 has 13 amino acids. The CDR3 coding sequence is TGTGCCAGCAGCGCCCCTAGGTTCAATGAGCAGTTCTTC. Protein: CASSAPRFNEQFF.

As for this clonotype: A much more abundant neighbour one base away suggests this may be a read error. This beta chain is an off-target read within a library intended for alpha chains, so its frequency means little. The V and J genes are TRBV9 and TRBJ2-2; weak D call: TRBD2 (6 bases). Trimming pared 1 base from V and 1 base from J, leaving 14 bases between. The germline gives CDR1 SGDLS, CDR2 YYNGEE. The CDR3 spans 17 residues. The CDR3 nucleotides are TGTGCCAGCAGCGTAACCCGGATTAGCGGGAACACCGGGGAGCTGTTTTTT. Its protein is CASSVTRISGNTGELFF.

About this clonotype: The library was prepared for alpha chains; this beta chain is a stray read, so its frequency means little. The rearrangement uses TRBV20-1 and TRBJ1-2; D is unresolved. CDR1 DFQATT and CDR2 SNEGSKA come from the germline V gene (reference sequence). V dropped 0 bases and J dropped 4 bases, with 9 bases sitting between them. The CDR3 sequence is 13 residues long. CDR3: CSARDLTAYGYTF. The CDR3, as DNA: TGCAGTGCTAGAGATCTGACGGCCTATGGCTACACCTTC.

Concerning this clonotype itself: For a library built for alpha chains, this beta chain is a stray read; little rests on its size. V and J are TRBV11-1 and TRBJ2-7; 8 bases are a match to TRBD1. CDR3 length: 13 residues. Germline-derived CDR1 and CDR2 are SGHAT and FQDESV (reference sequence). V lost 4 bases and J lost 6; bases outside the gene matches: 5. The CDR3 here is CASSSDRGGEQYF. The CDR3 DNA is TGTGCCAGCAGCTCCGACAGGGGAGGCGAGCAGTACTTC.

This clonotype has just a few counts. This beta chain slipped into a library made for alpha chains as a stray read, so its size is not meaningful. V gene TRBV20-1 combines with J gene TRBJ2-7, with D possibly TRBD1 on 6 matching bases. CDR1 and CDR2 from the germline V gene are DFQATT and SNEGSKA (reference sequence). The CDR3 runs to 13 residues. The ends were cut back, 1 base at V and 2 bases at J, with 9 bases in the middle. This CDR3 is CSARGGQAYEQYF. DNA for the CDR3: TGCAGTGCTAGAGGGGGACAAGCCTACGAGCAGTACTTC.

Remarks on this clonotype: This beta chain is an off-target read within a library intended for alpha chains, so its frequency means little. This chain joins TRBV2 and TRBJ2-5; D not resolved. This CDR3 is built from 11 residues. The germline V and J ends were trimmed by 2 bases and 3 bases, with 1 base remaining between them. From germline, CDR1 is SNHLY and CDR2 FYNNEI. CDR3 amino acids: CASSEKETQYF. CDR3 DNA: TGTGCCAGCAGTGAAAAAGAGACCCAGTACTTC.

This clonotype was seen a few times. Found in a library prepared for alpha chains, this beta chain is an off-target read, and its abundance has little meaning. The chain uses TRBV7-9 and TRBJ2-7; D is perhaps TRBD1 (6 bases). V lost 0 bases, J lost 5 bases, and 8 bases lay in between. Germline loops: CDR1 SEHNR, CDR2 FQNEAQ (reference sequence). The CDR3 runs 13 residues. This CDR3 reads CASSLAPGDEQYF. The CDR3 DNA sequence: TGTGCCAGCAGCTTAGCGCCAGGGGACGAGCAGTACTTC.